Presented here are 9 T cell receptor beta chains from one specimen sequenced in a study of blood T cells in healthy people across ages. A J-beta primer mix and a sample-barcoded 5' primer were used in a second PCR of roughly 7 to 12 cycles. MiXCR, applied by TCRdb to the 5' RACE reads, yields one record per CDR3 protein. The data show more than 650,000 distinct CDR3 sequences, approximately 55% seen once. The sample consisted of blood. The receptors come from an elderly man in good health.

The V gene is TRBV21-1, the J gene TRBJ2-7; no DNA check was done on the table's D call, TRBD2. TRBV21-1 corresponds to a pseudogene. This CDR3 region has 18 residues. This CDR3 reads CASSKEGSGSRSSYEQYF. For the CDR3, the DNA is TGTGCCAGCAGCAAAGAGGGTAGCGGGAGCCGAAGCTCCTACGAGCAGTACTTC.

This chain connects TRBV5-1 to TRBJ2-7; 11 nucleotides match TRBD1. The V segment lost 2 bases and the J segment 5 bases; nucleotides outside the gene matches: 6. This CDR3 is 15 amino acids long. Looked up from germline, CDR1 is SGHRS and CDR2 is YFSETQ. The CDR3 loop is CASSLRTGGLHEQYF. Here the CDR3 DNA reads TGCGCCAGCAGCTTAAGGACAGGGGGCCTCCACGAGCAGTACTTC.

V is TRBV29-1 and J is TRBJ1-1, with D uncertain. Trimming took off 6 bases at V and 5 bases at J, with 13 bases between the two ends. CDR3 size: 12 residues. Germline CDR1 is SQVTM and CDR2 is ANQGSEA. The CDR3: CSVGEIWTEAFF. Written as DNA, the CDR3 is TGCAGCGTCGGAGAGATCTGGACTGAAGCTTTCTTT.

This chain uses TRBV11-1 with TRBJ2-4; D uncertain. V was clipped by 5 bases and J by 8 bases, with 7 bases between them. In germline, CDR1 is SGHAT, CDR2 FQDESV (reference sequence). This CDR3 has 11 residues. The CDR3 DNA reads TGTGCCAGCAGCCGCTCGGACATTCAGTACTTC. The encoded protein is CASSRSDIQYF.

As to this clonotype: Just one base apart from a much larger clone, this may be a read error. The chain joins TRBV5-1 to TRBJ1-2, with D tentatively TRBD1 (5 bases). The V gene lost 4 bases and the J gene lost 10 bases, with 20 bases spanning the gap. CDR1 and CDR2 (germline): SGHRS, YFSETQ. The CDR3 totals 14 residues. The CDR3 loop is CASSPSGALVDYTF. The CDR3, as DNA: TGCGCCAGCAGCCCCTCCGGGGCCCTCGTCGACTACACCTTC.

The chain recombines TRBV12-3 or TRBV12-4 with TRBJ2-7; D may be TRBD1 or TRBD2 (6 bases each). CDR3 length: 13 amino acids. V lost 5 bases, J lost 4 bases, and 12 bases lay in between. CDR3 nucleotides: TGTGCCAGCAGTGCTCAGGGGAGGTACGAGCAGTACTTC. Protein sequence: CASSAQGRYEQYF.

This clonotype appeared a few times. V gene TRBV18 combines with J gene TRBJ2-7, with TRBD1 as a possible D gene (5 bases). V lost 5 bases and J lost 1, with 12 bases in between. The CDR3 is made up of 14 amino acids. Germline V gives CDR1 KGHSH, CDR2 LQKENI. The CDR3 nucleotides are TGTGCCAGCTCAACAATACAGGCGTCCTACGAGCAGTACTTC. It translates to CASSTIQASYEQYF.

This clonotype has just a few counts. This chain connects TRBV7-9 to TRBJ2-1; 10 bases align to TRBD2. V trimming: 5 bases; J trimming: 6 bases; junction bases outside the gene matches: 7. This CDR3 contains 15 residues. Germline CDR1 SEHNR, CDR2 FQNEAQ (reference sequence). The CDR3 region has the DNA TGTGCCAGCAGCAAACCGGGACTAGCGACCAATGAGCAGTTCTTC. Protein product: CASSKPGLATNEQFF. The whole variable domain, remainder taken from reference TRBV7-9 and TRBJ2-1, is DTGVSQNPRHKITKRGQNVTFRCDPISEHNRLYWYRQTLGQGPEFLTYFQNEAQLEKSRLLSDRFSAERPKGSFSTLEIQRTEQGDSAMYLCASSKPGLATNEQFFGPGTRLTVL.

This clonotype was seen more than once but under ten times. This rearrangement joins TRBV20-1 to TRBJ2-1, with 10 bases fitting TRBD2. The CDR3 is 17 amino acids. V gave up 2 bases and J gave up 0 bases; unmatched junction bases: 7. CDR1 and CDR2 (germline): DFQATT, SNEGSKA (reference sequence). CDR3 sequence: CSARKTSGRSSYNEQFF. DNA of the CDR3: TGCAGTGCTAGAAAGACTAGCGGGCGGAGCTCCTACAATGAGCAGTTCTTC.